A single sample is the source of the 21 T cell receptor beta chains below, sequenced in a study of T cell responses to AZD1222 COVID-19 vaccine. The repertoire was sequenced with immunoSEQ multiplex PCR; TCRdb's copy has only in-frame clones and lacks some. Of approximately 110,000 clones listed, more than 70% are singletons. This sample comprised peripheral blood, obtained on day 0 of AZD1222 vaccination. The receptor source for this set is an adult in good health.

The gene calls are TRBV19 and TRBJ2-7; 10 positions agree with TRBD1. The V and J ends lost 5 bases and 2 bases, in that order; junction bases with no gene match: 6. Germline V CDR1 and CDR2: LNHDA, SQIVND (reference sequence). This CDR3 spans 15 amino acids. CDR3 in DNA: TGTGCCAGTAGTGAGCGGACAGGGGGGCCCTACGAGCAGTACTTC. Translating it yields CASSERTGGPYEQYF.

The rearrangement uses TRBV7-3 and TRBJ1-1, with D unclear. This CDR3 has 14 residues. From germline, CDR1 is SGHTA and CDR2 FQGTGA. Trimming cost V 1 base and J 3 bases, with 9 bases left between them. Written as DNA, the CDR3 is TGTGCCAGCAGCTTAATACCGGGAGACACTGAAGCTTTCTTT. Protein: CASSLIPGDTEAFF.

As concerns this clone: The sample has other DNA sequences that encode this CDR3 too. The rearrangement joins TRBV20-1 to TRBJ2-7; D is unclear. The CDR3 totals 11 residues. Germline values: CDR1 DFQATT, CDR2 SNEGSKA (reference sequence). The V and J ends lost 3 bases and 1 base respectively, with 4 bases between them. The CDR3 coding sequence is TGCAGTGCTAGTGGGTCCTACGAGCAGTACTTC. Amino acids: CSASGSYEQYF.

This clone has a single count. The chain combines TRBV10-2 with TRBJ1-2; no definite D call. The germline CDR1 and CDR2 sequences are WSHSY and SAAADI. Trimming removed 6 bases at V and 4 bases at J, with 12 bases between. This CDR3 region has 13 residues. In DNA, the CDR3 is TGCGCCAGCAGGCCCCAGGAACCCTATGGCTACACCTTC. As protein: CASRPQEPYGYTF.

V and J are TRBV28 and TRBJ1-5, with unresolved D. The CDR3 contains 14 residues. Trimming left V 6 bases short and J 3 bases short, with 12 bases between. Germline V lookup: CDR1 MDHEN, CDR2 SYDVKM. CDR3 protein: CASSPIRPNQPQHF. CDR3 nucleotide sequence: TGTGCCAGCAGCCCTATACGGCCCAATCAGCCCCAGCATTTT. Supplemented by reference TRBV28 and TRBJ1-5, the full variable domain reads DVKVTQSSRYLVKRTGEKVFLECVQDMDHENMFWYRQDPGLGLRLIYFSYDVKMKEKGDIPEGYSVSREKKERFSLILESASTNQTSMYLCASSPIRPNQPQHFGDGTRLSIL.

The chain is built from TRBV20-1 and TRBJ2-7, with D uncertain. Germline CDR1 reads DFQATT; CDR2 reads SNEGSKA (reference sequence). There are 10 residues in the CDR3. V was cut by 1 base and J by 7 bases, with 5 bases left in between. CDR3 DNA sequence: TGCAGTGCTAGAGTAGGGGAGCAGTACTTC. This translates into CSARVGEQYF.

CDR3 amino acids: CASSLMQASNYGYTF. In nucleotides, the CDR3 is TGTGCCAGCAGCTTGATGCAGGCTAGTAACTATGGCTACACCTTC. The chain joins TRBV5-6 to TRBJ1-2; no definite D call. The germline V gene has CDR1 SGHDT and CDR2 YYEEEE. This CDR3 has 15 residues. V was shortened by 1 base and J by 1 base, with 11 bases between the two germline ends.

V usage is TRBV5-8 and J usage is TRBJ1-6; TRBD1 might be the D (6 bases). Between the trimmed V and J ends, which lost 4 bases and 1 base, there was a span of 9 bases. The CDR3 length is 15 residues. Germline V gene data show CDR1 as SGHTS and CDR2 as YDEGEE. The chain's CDR3 is CASSPGASYNSPLHF. The DNA of the CDR3 is TGTGCCAGCAGCCCGGGGGCGTCCTATAATTCACCCCTCCACTTT. Full variable domain (remainder filled in from reference TRBV5-8 and TRBJ1-6): EAGVTQSPTHLIKTRGQQATLRCSPISGHTSVYWYQQALGLGLQFLLWYDEGEERNRGNFPPRFSGRQFPNYSSELNVNALELEDSALYLCASSPGASYNSPLHFGNGTRLTVT.

The rearrangement links TRBV7-6 to TRBJ1-1; 8 bases are shared with TRBD1. The CDR3 totals 15 residues. Germline values: CDR1 SGHVS, CDR2 FNYEAQ. The V and J ends lost 5 bases and 1 base, in that order; junction bases with no gene match: 6. CDR3 sequence: CASSNRQGKNTEAFF. The CDR3 DNA is TGTGCCAGCAGCAACAGACAGGGGAAGAACACTGAAGCTTTCTTT.

Here the CDR3 DNA reads TGTGCCAGCAGTTACGGGCTAGCGGGAGTGGGGGAAGAGACCCAGTACTTC. As protein: CASSYGLAGVGEETQYF. The V gene is TRBV6-2 or TRBV6-3, the J gene TRBJ2-5; 10 nucleotides align to TRBD2. The CDR3 has 17 residues. Germline trimming cut 2 bases from V and 3 bases from J; bases unmatched to any gene: 9. From germline, CDR1 is MNHEY and CDR2 SVGEGT.

This clone has more than one count but fewer than ten. The genes are TRBV5-1 and TRBJ1-2; 9 nucleotides match TRBD1. The V segment lost 4 bases and the J segment 0 bases; nucleotides outside the gene matches: 16. This CDR3 has 19 amino acids. Per germline, CDR1 SGHRS and CDR2 YFSETQ. The CDR3 sequence is CASSRDRARLGLTNYGYTF. The CDR3 nucleotides are TGCGCCAGCAGCCGGGACAGGGCGAGGCTCGGCCTCACTAACTATGGCTACACCTTC. Supplemented by reference TRBV5-1 and TRBJ1-2, the full variable domain reads KAGVTQTPRYLIKTRGQQVTLSCSPISGHRSVSWYQQTPGQGLQFLFEYFSETQRNKGNFPGRFSGRQFSNSRSEMNVSTLELGDSALYLCASSRDRARLGLTNYGYTFGSGTRLTVV.

This chain joins TRBV18 and TRBJ1-2; D not resolved. Deletions cut 1 base from V and 6 bases from J, with 9 bases between. Germline assignment: CDR1 KGHSH and CDR2 LQKENI. This CDR3 has 13 residues. The CDR3 bases are TGTGCCAGCTCACCACGACGAGGACATGGCTACACCTTC. This translates into CASSPRRGHGYTF.

This sequence joins TRBV6-1 and TRBJ2-3; no clear D. The CDR3 consists of 12 residues. The germline V gene encodes CDR1 MNHNS and CDR2 SASEGT. Trimming took off 1 base at V and 5 bases at J, with 4 bases between the two ends. This CDR3 is CASSEGVDTQYF. CDR3 DNA sequence: TGTGCCAGCAGTGAAGGGGTAGATACGCAGTATTTT.

The chain uses TRBV28 and TRBJ2-7; TRBD2 might be the D (5 bases). This CDR3 comprises 14 residues. Trimming took 7 bases from V and 2 from J, leaving 15 bases between them. Per germline, CDR1 MDHEN and CDR2 SYDVKM. This CDR3 is CASMAGGTPYEQYF. The CDR3 DNA sequence: TGTGCCAGCATGGCGGGTGGCACTCCCTACGAGCAGTACTTC.

The chain employs TRBV5-1 and TRBJ2-1, with D unresolved. CDR3 size: 12 residues. Trimming stripped 4 bases from V and 10 bases from J, with 12 bases between. Germline CDR1 SGHRS, CDR2 YFSETQ. DNA for the CDR3: TGCGCCAGCAGCCCTACCCTCTCCGAGCAGTTCTTC. As protein: CASSPTLSEQFF.

The chain links TRBV19 to TRBJ2-1, with 7 bases aligning to TRBD2. The CDR3 consists of 12 residues. CDR1 is LNHDA and CDR2 is SQIVND in the germline V gene (reference sequence). V was clipped by 4 bases and J by 7 bases; unmatched bases: 1. The CDR3 coding sequence is TGTGCCAGTAGTAAAGCGGGGAATGAGCAGTTCTTC. As protein: CASSKAGNEQFF.

V and J are TRBV4-1 and TRBJ2-2, with 7 bases identical to TRBD2. The germline V gene has CDR1 MGHRA and CDR2 YSYEKL. The CDR3 runs to 17 residues. J lost 1 base, V lost 3 bases, and 8 bases had no gene match. The CDR3 nucleotides are TGCGCCAGCAGCCAGATTGGGTTAGCGGGGAACACCGGGGAGCTGTTTTTT. Protein sequence: CASSQIGLAGNTGELFF.

This chain uses TRBV3-1 (or the pseudogene TRBV3-2) with TRBJ1-1; TRBD1 matches 8 bases. V gave up 4 bases and J gave up 1 base; unmatched junction bases: 14. Germline V CDR1 and CDR2: LGHDT, YNNKEL (reference sequence). The length of the CDR3 is 18 residues. The chain's CDR3 is CASSPRGQGRLANTEAFF. The CDR3 region has the DNA TGTGCCAGCAGCCCCCGCGGACAGGGTCGGTTAGCGAACACTGAAGCTTTCTTT.

The chain has TRBV9 and TRBJ2-3; TRBD2 aligns across 12 bases. Losses at the gene ends were 0 bases for V and 0 bases for J; bases not matched to a gene: 2. Germline V gene lookup returns CDR1 SGDLS and CDR2 YYNGEE. The CDR3 consists of 17 residues. CDR3 residues: CASSVAGLAGSTDTQYF. The DNA of the CDR3 is TGTGCCAGCAGCGTAGCGGGACTAGCGGGTAGCACAGATACGCAGTATTTT.

This chain uses TRBV5-1 with TRBJ2-7; 9 bases align to TRBD1. CDR3 length equals 16 residues. In germline, CDR1 is SGHRS, CDR2 YFSETQ. Trimming cost V 4 bases and J 2 bases; bases outside gene matches: 10. The CDR3 spells CASSPLGGQGTYEQYF. Here the CDR3 DNA reads TGCGCCAGCAGCCCCCTCGGCGGACAGGGGACCTACGAGCAGTACTTC.

This clone was picked up one time. The chain couples TRBV7-6 to TRBJ2-7, with TRBD2 identical over 7 bases. Trimming cost V 5 bases and J 0 bases; bases outside gene matches: 13. The CDR3 loop spans 17 amino acids. Germline V gene lookup returns CDR1 SGHVS and CDR2 FNYEAQ. CDR3 region: CASSPTSFTSSSYEQYF. The CDR3 DNA is TGTGCCAGCAGCCCGACTAGCTTTACCAGCAGCTCCTACGAGCAGTACTTC.